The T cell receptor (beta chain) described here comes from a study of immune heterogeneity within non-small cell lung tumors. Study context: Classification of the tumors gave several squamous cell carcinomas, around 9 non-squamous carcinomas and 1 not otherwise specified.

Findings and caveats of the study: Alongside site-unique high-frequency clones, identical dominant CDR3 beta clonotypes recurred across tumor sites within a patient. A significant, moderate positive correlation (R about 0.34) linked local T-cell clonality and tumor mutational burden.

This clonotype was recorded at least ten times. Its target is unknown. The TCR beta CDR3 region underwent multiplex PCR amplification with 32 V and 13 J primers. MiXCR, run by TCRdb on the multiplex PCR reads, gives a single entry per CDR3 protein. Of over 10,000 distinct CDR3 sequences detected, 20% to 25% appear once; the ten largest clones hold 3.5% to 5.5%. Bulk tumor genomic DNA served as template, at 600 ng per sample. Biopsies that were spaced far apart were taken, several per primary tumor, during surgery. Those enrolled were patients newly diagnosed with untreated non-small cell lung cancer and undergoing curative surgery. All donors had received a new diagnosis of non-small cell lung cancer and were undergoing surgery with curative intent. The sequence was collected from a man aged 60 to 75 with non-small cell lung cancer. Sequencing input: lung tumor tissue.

In DNA, the CDR3 is TGTGCTAGTGGTTTAGGGGGCCGCTCCTACGAGCAGTACTTC. It translates to CASGLGGRSYEQYF. The chain joins TRBV12-5 to TRBJ2-7; 7 bases fit TRBD1. CDR1 and CDR2 (germline): LGHNT, FRNRAP. The V segment lost 3 bases and the J segment 0 bases; nucleotides outside the gene matches: 2. This CDR3 has 14 amino acids.